A single sample is the source of the 19 T cell receptor beta chains below, sequenced in a study of T-cell reconstitution after alpha-beta-depleted transplantation in children. TCRbeta library construction was performed incorporating unique molecular identifiers. TCRdb fed the PCR reads into MiXCR, producing one record per CDR3 protein. Here the sample spans about 440,000 distinct CDR3 sequences, around two fifths being singletons. Specimen: PBMCs, collected before TCRalphabeta/CD19-depleted stem cell transplant. These receptors originate from a girl aged 2 to 9 with aplastic anemia, due to receive a stem cell transplant.

This clonotype was observed once. This chain connects TRBV29-1 to TRBJ2-1, with a weak D call TRBD1 (5 bases). The V gene's germline CDR1 is SQVTM and CDR2 ANQGSEA. V shed 3 bases and J shed 6 bases, with 12 bases lying between them. This CDR3 region has 13 residues. In DNA form, the CDR3 reads TGCAGCGTTGACGTATCCGACAGCAATGAGCAGTTCTTC. It translates to CSVDVSDSNEQFF.

This chain joins TRBV7-2 and TRBJ2-3; D perhaps matches TRBD2 (6 bases). CDR3 length: 16 residues. Germline CDR1 and CDR2: SGHTA and FQGNSA. Trimming took 3 bases from V and 0 from J, leaving 13 bases between them. CDR3 sequence reads: CASSLMSRGSTDTQYF. As DNA, the CDR3 is TGTGCCAGCAGCTTGATGTCACGGGGGAGCACAGATACGCAGTATTTT.

This clonotype has only a few counts. The CDR3 sequence: CASSLGHEGTEAFF. The DNA for the CDR3 is TGCGCCAGCAGCTTGGGTCACGAGGGAACTGAAGCTTTCTTT. The chain is built from TRBV5-1 and TRBJ1-1; no firm D call. Trimming took 0 bases from V and 5 from J, leaving 11 bases between them. This CDR3 region has 14 residues. In germline, CDR1 is SGHRS, CDR2 YFSETQ.

This clonotype has more than one count but fewer than ten. The chain carries TRBV7-2 and TRBJ2-7, with 8 bases aligning to TRBD2. Trimming cost V 1 base and J 0 bases; bases outside gene matches: 8. CDR1 SGHTA and CDR2 FQGNSA come from the germline V gene. CDR3 size: 17 residues. The CDR3 is CASSLVFSGRASYEQYF. Here the CDR3 DNA reads TGTGCCAGCAGCTTAGTTTTTTCCGGGAGGGCCTCCTACGAGCAGTACTTC. Supplemented by reference TRBV7-2 and TRBJ2-7, the full variable domain reads GAGVSQSPSNKVTEKGKDVELRCDPISGHTALYWYRQSLGQGLEFLIYFQGNSAPDKSGLPSDRFSAERTGGSVSTLTIQRTQQEDSAVYLCASSLVFSGRASYEQYFGPGTRLTVT.

This clonotype was seen repeatedly, ten times or more. V gene TRBV29-1 combines with J gene TRBJ1-1; TRBD1 matches at 9 bases. Germline assignment: CDR1 SQVTM and CDR2 ANQGSEA. This CDR3 has 14 residues. The ends lost 5 bases at V and 2 bases at J; junction bases unmatched: 6. The CDR3 region is CSVRTGAFNTEAFF. As DNA, the CDR3 is TGCAGCGTTCGGACAGGGGCTTTTAACACTGAAGCTTTCTTT.

The chain links TRBV4-1 to TRBJ2-5; D unclear. The CDR3 is made up of 17 amino acids. In germline, CDR1 is MGHRA, CDR2 YSYEKL. The V and J ends lost 0 bases and 1 base respectively, with 15 bases between them. The CDR3 DNA follows: TGCGCCAGCAGCCAAGAATTGAACTTGAGGCGCCAAGAGACCCAGTACTTC. It specifies CASSQELNLRRQETQYF.

J is TRBJ2-5 and V is TRBV12-3 or TRBV12-4, with 7 nucleotides matching TRBD1. The V and J ends lost 6 bases and 1 base, in that order; junction bases with no gene match: 8. This CDR3 has 15 amino acids. CDR3 loop: CASSLAGQAQETQYF. The CDR3 DNA reads as TGTGCCAGCAGCCTCGCCGGACAGGCCCAAGAGACCCAGTACTTC.

This chain joins TRBV28 and TRBJ2-7; D is unresolved. Trimming removed 3 bases at V and 2 bases at J, with 11 bases between. This CDR3 contains 14 residues. Germline CDR1 MDHEN, CDR2 SYDVKM. As DNA, the CDR3 is TGTGCCAGCAGTTTGCGGTTATCCACCTACGAGCAGTACTTC. Its protein product is CASSLRLSTYEQYF.

The chain carries TRBV15 and TRBJ1-2, with D possibly TRBD1 on 5 matching bases. Germline V gene data show CDR1 as LNHNV and CDR2 as YYDKDF (reference sequence). The ends were cut back, 1 base at V and 5 bases at J, with 11 bases in the middle. This CDR3 is built from 14 residues. The CDR3 coding sequence is TGTGCCACCAGCAGAGTCAGGGACCATTATGGCTACACCTTC. As protein: CATSRVRDHYGYTF.

The table lists this clonotype with a few counts. The V and J genes are TRBV7-9 and TRBJ2-4; 11 nucleotides match TRBD2. V lost 10 bases to trimming and J lost 5 bases; unmatched junction nucleotides: 7. Germline V gives CDR1 SEHNR, CDR2 FQNEAQ (reference sequence). This CDR3 is built from 14 residues. The CDR3 here is CATTGTSGENIQYF. DNA for the CDR3: TGTGCCACCACCGGGACTAGCGGAGAAAACATTCAGTACTTC. Based on the CDR3 plus reference TRBV7-9 and TRBJ2-4, the full variable domain is DTGVSQNPRHKITKRGQNVTFRCDPISEHNRLYWYRQTLGQGPEFLTYFQNEAQLEKSRLLSDRFSAERPKGSFSTLEIQRTEQGDSAMYLCATTGTSGENIQYFGAGTRLSVL.

This clonotype has a count of ten or more. The chain is built from TRBV12-3 or TRBV12-4 and TRBJ2-2; 7 bases line up with TRBD2. This CDR3 region has 15 residues. The ends lost 6 bases at V and 3 bases at J; junction bases unmatched: 7. The CDR3 region is CASRRAGVHTGELFF. CDR3 coding DNA: TGTGCCAGCAGGCGGGCGGGAGTGCACACCGGGGAGCTGTTTTTT.

The chain carries TRBV7-3 and TRBJ2-3; D gene unclear. The CDR3 loop spans 13 amino acids. V was clipped by 1 base and J by 3 bases, with 5 bases between them. Germline CDR1 is SGHTA and CDR2 is FQGTGA. In nucleotides, the CDR3 is TGTGCCAGCAGCTTAATAAATACAGATACGCAGTATTTT. It codes for CASSLINTDTQYF.

This clonotype was counted a few times. CDR3 nucleotides: TGTGCCAGCAGTCCCATGACCGCCTACGAGCAGTACTTC. Translation: CASSPMTAYEQYF. The chain joins TRBV28 to TRBJ2-7; D remains ambiguous. Germline V gene data show CDR1 as MDHEN and CDR2 as SYDVKM. The CDR3 covers 13 residues. V was trimmed by 5 bases and J by 2 bases, leaving 10 bases between them.

V and J are TRBV7-9 and TRBJ2-7, with TRBD1 as a possible D gene (6 bases). V lost 5 bases and J lost 5, with 16 bases in between. Germline-derived CDR1 and CDR2 are SEHNR and FQNEAQ (reference sequence). CDR3 length: 14 amino acids. The CDR3 DNA reads as TGTGCCAGCAGCCCCCCTGGGACAAACGACGAGCAGTACTTC. Its translation: CASSPPGTNDEQYF.

The chain has TRBV7-9 and TRBJ2-3; D remains ambiguous. Trimming took 5 bases from V and 2 from J, leaving 11 bases between them. Per the germline V gene, CDR1 is SEHNR and CDR2 is FQNEAQ (reference sequence). The CDR3 length is 14 residues. CDR3 nucleotides: TGTGCCAGCAGCCACCTAGGTGTCACAGATACGCAGTATTTT. Translating it yields CASSHLGVTDTQYF.

This clonotype was counted at least ten times. V is TRBV6-1 and J is TRBJ2-5; D perhaps matches TRBD2 (5 bases). The CDR3 consists of 16 residues. CDR1 and CDR2 from the germline V gene are MNHNS and SASEGT. V was shortened by 5 bases and J by 5 bases, with 21 bases between the two germline ends. This CDR3 reads CASSRTGLELAETQYF. The CDR3 nucleotides read TGTGCCAGCAGTAGAACCGGACTTGAGTTGGCGGAGACCCAGTACTTC.

There are a few counts of this clonotype. The chain links TRBV20-1 to TRBJ2-5; D remains unclear. The germline CDR1 and CDR2 sequences are DFQATT and SNEGSKA (reference sequence). The CDR3 runs 13 residues. Trimming took off 3 bases at V and 1 base at J, with 9 bases between the two ends. CDR3 sequence reads: CSASVRPQETQYF. CDR3 nucleotide sequence: TGCAGTGCTAGTGTTAGGCCCCAAGAGACCCAGTACTTC.

This chain connects TRBV10-2 to TRBJ1-5; no reliable D call. V was clipped by 7 bases and J by 1 base, with 8 bases between them. There are 13 residues in the CDR3. CDR1 and CDR2 (germline): WSHSY, SAAADI. The DNA for the CDR3 is TGCGCCAGCACCCAGATGAGCAATCAGCCCCAGCATTTT. Translating it yields CASTQMSNQPQHF.

To note about this clonotype: This could be a read error, since a much larger clone is one nucleotide away. This rearrangement joins TRBV12-3 or TRBV12-4 to TRBJ1-5; D possibly corresponds to TRBD1 (6 bases). Deletions cut 3 bases from V and 4 bases from J, with 7 bases between. The CDR3 is made up of 13 amino acids. CDR3 amino acids: CASSFDRNQPQHF. The CDR3 DNA is TGTGCCAGCAGTTTTGACAGGAATCAGCCCCAGCATTTT.